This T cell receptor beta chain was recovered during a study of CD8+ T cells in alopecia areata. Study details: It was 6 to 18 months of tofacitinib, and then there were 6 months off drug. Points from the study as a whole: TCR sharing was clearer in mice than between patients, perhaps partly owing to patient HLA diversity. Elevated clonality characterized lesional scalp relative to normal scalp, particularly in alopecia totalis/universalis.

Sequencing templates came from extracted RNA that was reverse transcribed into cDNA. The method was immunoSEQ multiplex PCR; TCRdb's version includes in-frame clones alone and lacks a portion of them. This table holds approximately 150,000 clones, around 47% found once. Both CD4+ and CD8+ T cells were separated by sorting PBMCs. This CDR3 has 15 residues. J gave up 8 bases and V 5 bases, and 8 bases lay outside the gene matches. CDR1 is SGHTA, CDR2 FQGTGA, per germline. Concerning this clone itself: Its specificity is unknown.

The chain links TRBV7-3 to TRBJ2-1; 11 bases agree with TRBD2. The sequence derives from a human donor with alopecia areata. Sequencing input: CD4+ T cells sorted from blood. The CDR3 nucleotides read TGTGCCAGCAGCCCACTAGCGGGAGAAATTCATGAGCAGTTCTTC. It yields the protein CASSPLAGEIHEQFF.